The next 25 T cell receptor beta chains were all read from a single sample in a study of human T cells and chemical hapten exposure. TCRdb called the RACE reads again in MiXCR, with one record for every CDR3 protein. The table lists some 330,000 distinct CDR3 sequences, roughly 6% of them singletons. Time point here: pre-sensitization, week 0. As to treatment: therapeutic diphenylcyclopropenone sensitization with weekly scalp DPC. Specimen: whole blood, collected in connection with sensitization to the hapten diphenylcyclopropenone (DPC). Every receptor here comes from a woman aged 18-29 years with alopecia areata. Some clones in this sample may be carry-over from other donors' samples.

The chain links TRBV12-3 or TRBV12-4 to TRBJ2-1; TRBD1 matches at 11 bases. V dropped 6 bases and J dropped 8; count of bases not matched to a gene: 9. The CDR3 covers 15 residues. The CDR3 DNA reads TGTGCCAGCAGCGTGGACAGGGGGCGCGTCGATGAGCAGTTCTTC. Residues: CASSVDRGRVDEQFF.

This clonotype has only a few counts. The gene calls are TRBV7-2 and TRBJ1-1, with 8 bases lining up with TRBD1. Germline V gene data show CDR1 as SGHTA and CDR2 as FQGNSA. There are 15 residues in the CDR3. V shed 2 bases, J shed 4 bases, and the junction held 6 bases outside the gene matches. This chain's CDR3 is CASSLQGALSTEAFF. The CDR3, as DNA: TGTGCCAGCAGCTTACAGGGGGCGCTGAGCACTGAAGCTTTCTTT.

In this sample, this clonotype turned up a few times. The chain links TRBV20-1 to TRBJ1-3, with D hard to call. The germline V gene has CDR1 DFQATT and CDR2 SNEGSKA (reference sequence). The CDR3 has 15 residues. Between the trimmed V and J ends, which lost 5 bases and 2 bases, there was a span of 16 bases. In DNA, the CDR3 is TGCAGTGCTTCCATCGGACCGTTCGCTGGAAACACCATATATTTT. This encodes CSASIGPFAGNTIYF.

The chain joins TRBV10-3 to TRBJ2-1, with 8 positions matching TRBD2. The germline gives CDR1 ENHRY, CDR2 SYGVKD. V was pared by 2 bases and J by 14 bases, with 5 bases of the junction left unmatched. The CDR3 consists of 12 residues. Written as DNA, the CDR3 is TGTGCCATCAGTGAGGAAGCGGGGGTTAAGTTCTTC. Translated, it gives CAISEEAGVKFF.

This clonotype was counted between two and nine times. The junction departs from germline at one end; a sequencing error may be responsible. The chain combines TRBV9 with TRBJ1-1; D is undetermined. Per germline, CDR1 SGDLS and CDR2 YYNGEE. This CDR3 comprises 13 residues. CDR3 residues: CASSVGLKTEAFF. CDR3 DNA: TGTGCCAGCAGCGTAGGACTGAAGACTGAAGCTTTCTTT.

This clonotype was detected ten times or more. The rearrangement uses TRBV12-3 or TRBV12-4 and TRBJ2-5; D remains ambiguous. This CDR3 has 13 residues. With 0 bases removed from V and 4 bases from J, the gap between germline ends came to 6 bases. Here the CDR3 reads CASSLAEIETQYF. CDR3 sequence (DNA): TGTGCCAGCAGTTTAGCGGAAATAGAGACCCAGTACTTC.

Details on this clonotype: One end of the junction varies from germline; a read error may be responsible. The CDR3: CASSQDIVREQGIGSTIYF. Written as DNA, the CDR3 is TGCGCCAGCAGCCAAGATATTGTCAGGGAACAGGGAATAGGAAGCACCATATATTTT. The rearrangement joins TRBV4-1 to TRBJ1-3, with a tentative D call TRBD1 (6 bases). The CDR3 runs to 19 residues. Germline-derived CDR1 and CDR2 are MGHRA and YSYEKL.

This clonotype was counted many times. This chain uses TRBV27 with TRBJ1-6, with D possibly being TRBD1 (6 bases). Germline CDR1 MNHEY, CDR2 SMNVEV (reference sequence). This CDR3 contains 16 residues. V gave up 2 bases and J gave up 10 bases, with 18 bases separating them. CDR3: CASSLSRAEGDSPLHF. The CDR3 DNA reads as TGTGCCAGCAGTTTAAGTCGCGCAGAGGGGGACTCACCCCTCCACTTT.

The V gene is TRBV4-1, the J gene TRBJ2-7, with D unresolved. This CDR3 contains 17 residues. V was shortened by 1 base and J by 0 bases, with 16 bases between the two germline ends. Germline CDR1 reads MGHRA; CDR2 reads YSYEKL. The CDR3 protein is CASSQGPIAEVSYEQYF. The CDR3 nucleotides read TGCGCCAGCAGCCAAGGCCCTATCGCTGAGGTCTCCTACGAGCAGTACTTC.

This clonotype showed up just a few times. This chain joins TRBV6-5 and TRBJ1-3; the D is unclear. The CDR3 consists of 16 residues. Germline CDR1 reads MNHEY; CDR2 reads SVGAGI. Between the trimmed V and J ends, which lost 0 bases and 2 bases, there was a span of 11 bases. The CDR3 spells CASSYSRFSAGNTIYF. As DNA, the CDR3 is TGTGCCAGCAGTTACTCGAGGTTTTCAGCTGGAAACACCATATATTTT.

This clonotype was seen ten or more times. J is TRBJ2-3 and V is TRBV7-2; 10 bases fit TRBD2. The CDR3 is 16 amino acids. Germline lookup yields CDR1 SGHTA and CDR2 FQGNSA. V gave up 5 bases and J gave up 0 bases; unmatched junction bases: 5. The CDR3 reads CASSRTSGASTDTQYF. The CDR3 region has the DNA TGTGCCAGCAGCCGCACTAGCGGGGCTAGCACAGATACGCAGTATTTT.

This clonotype was detected many times. The V and J genes are TRBV4-3 and TRBJ2-1; 9 bases are shared with TRBD1. J lost 6 bases, V lost 1 base, and 7 bases had no gene match. Germline CDR1 reads LGHNA; CDR2 reads YSLEER. CDR3 length equals 16 residues. The CDR3 loop is CASSQAYETGGNEQFF. As DNA, the CDR3 is TGCGCCAGCAGCCAAGCTTATGAGACAGGGGGCAATGAGCAGTTCTTC.

This clonotype has a count of ten or more. The chain couples TRBV7-9 to TRBJ2-1; D might be TRBD1 (5 bases). V was shortened by 1 base and J by 4 bases, with 17 bases between the two germline ends. The CDR3 length is 17 residues. The germline V gene has CDR1 SEHNR and CDR2 FQNEAQ (reference sequence). DNA for the CDR3: TGTGCCAGCAGCTTAGGGTCCGTTTGGGGCCAATACAATGAGCAGTTCTTC. Its translation is CASSLGSVWGQYNEQFF.

The V call is TRBV6-6, the J call TRBJ1-2; D is unresolved. Germline V CDR1 and CDR2: MNHNY, SVGAGI (reference sequence). The CDR3 totals 13 residues. V shed 2 bases and J shed 0 bases, with 4 bases lying between them. This CDR3 is CASSYDANYGYTF. The CDR3 DNA reads TGTGCCAGCAGTTACGACGCTAACTATGGCTACACCTTC.

This clonotype was counted many times. J is TRBJ1-1 and V is TRBV20-1; 9 bases are shared with TRBD1. The germline CDR1 and CDR2 sequences are DFQATT and SNEGSKA (reference sequence). V was clipped by 5 bases and J by 7 bases; unmatched bases: 5. This CDR3 has 12 amino acids. CDR3 sequence: CSASTDRGEAFF. CDR3 coding DNA: TGCAGTGCTTCTACGGACAGGGGTGAAGCTTTCTTT.

This clonotype was seen at least ten times. The chain recombines TRBV20-1 with TRBJ1-2; D is unresolved. Germline V gene lookup returns CDR1 DFQATT and CDR2 SNEGSKA (reference sequence). The CDR3 is 13 amino acids. The ends were cut back, 3 bases at V and 1 base at J, with 9 bases in the middle. CDR3 loop: CSASGPSNYGYTF. CDR3 in DNA: TGCAGTGCTAGTGGCCCCAGTAACTATGGCTACACCTTC.

This clonotype was recorded at least ten times. The rearrangement joins TRBV28 to TRBJ1-5; the match to TRBD1 covers 9 bases. CDR1 is MDHEN and CDR2 is SYDVKM in the germline V gene. With V trimmed by 8 bases and J by 6 bases, 11 bases remained unmatched. This CDR3 is built from 15 residues. CDR3 region: CASARLTGGGQPQHF. For the CDR3, the DNA is TGTGCCAGCGCACGCCTTACAGGGGGCGGTCAGCCCCAGCATTTT.

The gene calls are TRBV4-3 and TRBJ1-1, with a possible D match to TRBD1 (6 bases). Per the germline V gene, CDR1 is LGHNA and CDR2 is YSLEER. V lost 0 bases and J lost 3, with 26 bases in between. The CDR3 runs to 20 residues. CDR3 in amino acids: CASSQDVSRGQGLEYTEAFF. The DNA of the CDR3 is TGCGCCAGCAGCCAAGATGTATCGCGAGGGCAGGGGTTGGAGTACACTGAAGCTTTCTTT.

The table lists this clonotype with many counts. The V gene is TRBV5-6, the J gene TRBJ1-1; unclear D gene. This CDR3 has 15 residues. In germline, CDR1 is SGHDT, CDR2 YYEEEE. Trimming pared 3 bases from V and 3 bases from J, leaving 15 bases between. CDR3 region: CASSWPVAGYTEAFF. In DNA form, the CDR3 reads TGTGCCAGCAGCTGGCCCGTGGCGGGGTACACTGAAGCTTTCTTT.

The chain is built from TRBV12-3 or TRBV12-4 and TRBJ1-1; 7 nucleotides align to TRBD1. J gave up 3 bases and V 5 bases, and 9 bases lay outside the gene matches. This CDR3 contains 15 residues. The CDR3 DNA follows: TGTGCCAGCAGTCCCATACAGGGGCTTTACACTGAAGCTTTCTTT. Translated, it gives CASSPIQGLYTEAFF.

This clonotype was observed a few times. This sequence joins TRBV4-1 and TRBJ1-1; D is uncertain. This CDR3 has 14 residues. Germline V gives CDR1 MGHRA, CDR2 YSYEKL. V dropped 2 bases and J dropped 1 base, with 8 bases sitting between them. The CDR3 is CASSQSQSNTEAFF. CDR3 nucleotides: TGCGCCAGCAGCCAAAGTCAGTCGAACACTGAAGCTTTCTTT.

This clonotype has a handful of counts. This chain connects TRBV6-5 to TRBJ1-6; the match to TRBD1 covers 7 bases. V trimming: 4 bases; J trimming: 3 bases; junction bases outside the gene matches: 6. The CDR3 length is 16 residues. CDR1 is MNHEY and CDR2 is SVGAGI in the germline V gene. The CDR3: CASSSWDSFYNSPLHF. CDR3 DNA sequence: TGTGCCAGCAGTTCTTGGGACAGCTTCTATAATTCACCCCTCCACTTT.

The chain is built from TRBV6-6 and TRBJ1-4; D not certain. Germline lookup yields CDR1 MNHNY and CDR2 SVGAGI (reference sequence). The CDR3 extends over 11 amino acids. Trimming removed 10 bases at V and 12 bases at J, with 15 bases between. CDR3 nucleotides: TGTGCCACTTTAAAGGGTGCGGAACTGTTTTTT. Translation gives CATLKGAELFF.

The sample holds many counts of this clonotype. The chain couples TRBV6-1 to TRBJ2-5; D might be TRBD1 (6 bases). Looked up from germline, CDR1 is MNHNS and CDR2 is SASEGT. Trimming removed 5 bases from V and 5 bases from J, with 12 bases in between. The CDR3 consists of 13 residues. CDR3 DNA: TGTGCCAGCAGTTACAGACAGGTTGAGACCCAGTACTTC. It codes for CASSYRQVETQYF.

This clonotype appeared a few times. V is TRBV4-3 and J is TRBJ2-1; D uncertain. V was shortened by 1 base and J by 4 bases, with 14 bases between the two germline ends. Germline assignment: CDR1 LGHNA and CDR2 YSLEER. This CDR3 region has 16 residues. The CDR3 nucleotides are TGCGCCAGCAGCCAAGGGGTAGTAGACCAGTACAATGAGCAGTTCTTC. Protein: CASSQGVVDQYNEQFF.